The present T cell receptor (beta chain) was sequenced within a study of T cell changes during pregnancy in multiple sclerosis. Clones were read by immunoSEQ multiplex PCR, and TCRdb kept only the in-frame ones, dropping some. The sample carries 35,000 or so clones, approximately 90% recorded once. Germline V CDR1 and CDR2: SGHRS, YFSETQ. Trimming took 4 bases from V and 0 from J; bases not matched to a gene: 4. CDR3 size: 16 residues. Source: CD4+ T cells from peripheral blood mononuclear cells, taken in the first trimester of pregnancy. The gene calls are TRBV5-1 and TRBJ2-3; 11 bases agree with TRBD2. The TCR originated in a female donor with multiple sclerosis, enrolled in a pregnancy study. The CDR3 is CASSPGTSGSTDTQYF. CDR3 nucleotide sequence: TGCGCCAGCAGCCCGGGGACTAGCGGAAGCACAGATACGCAGTATTTT.